The rows below give T cell receptor beta chains drawn from one sample of a study of blood T cells in healthy people across ages. TCRdb processed the 5' RACE reads anew with MiXCR; each CDR3 protein has one entry. Among about 680,000 distinct CDR3 sequences listed, approximately 50% were seen once. Input material: blood. Receptors were obtained from a woman in her sixties in good health. Each CDR3 is given with its conserved first and last residue. The order of the fields is J gene, clone size, D gene, V gene, CDR3 DNA, CDR3 protein. The D gene is left open where the match is weak. The listing skips clone size in some rows; elsewhere it reads once, few, many or a size class.

TRBJ1-5,NA,NA,TRBV5-5,TGTGCCAGCAGCGTGTGGGGCAATCAGCCCCAGCATTTT,CASSVWGNQPQHF
TRBJ1-2,NA,NA,TRBV6-1,TGTGCCACCAACCGGGACCAGACTAACTATGGCTACACCTTC,CATNRDQTNYGYTF
TRBJ2-3,NA,NA,TRBV21-1,TGTGCCAGGGGGGGAACAGATACGCAGTATTTT,CARGGTDTQYF
TRBJ1-2,NA,NA,TRBV5-1,TGCGCCAGCAGCTTGGGCGGAGCCGCGACGTATGGCTACACCTTC,CASSLGGAATYGYTF
TRBJ2-1,NA,TRBD1,TRBV4-1,TGCGCCAGCAGCCCGACCGACAGGGACCACAATGAGCAGTTCTTC,CASSPTDRDHNEQFF
TRBJ1-1,NA,NA,TRBV29-1,TGCAGCGTTGAATCAGGGGTGAACACTGAAGCTTTCTTT,CSVESGVNTEAFF
TRBJ2-7,many,NA,TRBV7-2,TGTGCCAGCAGCTTAGTCGGCAGCCTCTACGAGCAGTACTTC,CASSLVGSLYEQYF
TRBJ1-2,NA,NA,TRBV3-1,TGTGCCAGCAGCCAAGCGAAGGGGGGGTTCTATGGCTACACCTTC,CASSQAKGGFYGYTF
TRBJ2-3,once,TRBD2,TRBV5-6,TGTGCCTGCAGCTACCGGACTAGCGGGAGGGGGAATACGCAGTATTTT,CACSYRTSGRGNTQYF
TRBJ2-7,NA,TRBD2,TRBV6-5,TGTGCCAGCAGTTACTCCCGCGCTAGCGGGAGTTCCTACGAGCAGTACTTC,CASSYSRASGSSYEQYF
TRBJ2-1,many,NA,TRBV7-2,TGTGCCAGCAGCAACTACCAGTCCTCCTACAATGAGCAGTTCTTC,CASSNYQSSYNEQFF
TRBJ1-2,NA,NA,TRBV20-1,TGCAGTGCCGAGGTGCCAGCCCTAAACGGCTACACCTTC,CSAEVPALNGYTF
TRBJ1-2,NA,TRBD1,TRBV28,TGTGCCAGCAGTTTCGATAAAATGACAGGGACCCTCTATGGCTACACCTTC,CASSFDKMTGTLYGYTF
TRBJ2-7,few,NA,TRBV20-1,TGCAGTGCTAGAGATCCCCTATCCTACGAGCAGTACTTC,CSARDPLSYEQYF
TRBJ2-7,NA,NA,TRBV2,TGTGCCAGCAGTCACGAGGGCCAGGCCTCCTACGAGCAGTACTTC,CASSHEGQASYEQYF
TRBJ1-2,NA,NA,TRBV18,TGTGCCAGCAGCCCGCCCGGGACCTATGGCTACACCTTC,CASSPPGTYGYTF
TRBJ2-7,once,TRBD1,TRBV6-2/TRBV6-3,TGTGCCAGCAGTTACCGACTTAGGACAGGGAACAACCAATCCTACGAGCAGTACTTC,CASSYRLRTGNNQSYEQYF
TRBJ1-2,NA,TRBD1,TRBV7-2,TGTGCCAGCAGCTTAAGAATGCGGGCCGGACAGGACCCTTGGGGCTACACCTTC,CASSLRMRAGQDPWGYTF
TRBJ2-1,NA,TRBD2,TRBV6-5,TGTGCCAGCAGTGCCCTTGGCGGGAGGGCCGGGTACAATGAGCAGTTCTTC,CASSALGGRAGYNEQFF
TRBJ2-7,NA,NA,TRBV19,TGTGCCAGTAGTCCCCGGGGACTTTTCTACGAGCGGTACTTC,CASSPRGLFYERYF
TRBJ2-3,few,NA,TRBV11-2,TGTGCCAGCACCGCCGGGACTAGCACAGATACGCAGTATTTT,CASTAGTSTDTQYF
TRBJ2-3,few,TRBD2,TRBV5-1,TGCGCCAGCAGCACCGGGACTACTGTTGGTCGGTCTACGCAGTATTTT,CASSTGTTVGRSTQYF
TRBJ2-3,NA,TRBD1,TRBV5-1,TGCGCCAGCAGCTCGACAGGGGCCACAGATACGCAGTATTTT,CASSSTGATDTQYF
TRBJ1-2,NA,TRBD1,TRBV7-2,TGTGCCAGCAGCTTATGGGGTAGGGGGCAGGGCAGAGGCTACACCTTC,CASSLWGRGQGRGYTF
TRBJ1-6,NA,TRBD1,TRBV20-1,TGCAGTGCTAGACGGACAGGATCAGATTACAATTCACCCCTCCACTTT,CSARRTGSDYNSPLHF
TRBJ2-7,NA,NA,TRBV28,TGTGCCAGCAGTCCGCCGACTGGCGAGCAGTACTTC,CASSPPTGEQYF
TRBJ2-7,NA,TRBD2,TRBV14,TGTGCCAGCAGCCAAGGGGTCGCTAGCGGGAGTTACGAGCAGTACTTC,CASSQGVASGSYEQYF
TRBJ2-7,NA,TRBD2,TRBV5-1,TGCGCCAGCAGCTTCGGACTAGCGGGAGCAGGTTATTACGAGCAGTACTTC,CASSFGLAGAGYYEQYF
TRBJ2-7,NA,TRBD1,TRBV6-2/TRBV6-3,TGTGCCAGCAGTAACGACAGGGGTCGGTCCTACGAGCAGTACTTC,CASSNDRGRSYEQYF
TRBJ2-1,NA,NA,TRBV2,TGTGCCAGCAGGACAGCAGAAATTTACAATGAGCAGTTCTTC,CASRTAEIYNEQFF
TRBJ2-1,NA,NA,TRBV4-1,TGCGCCAGCAGCCAAGTAGCGGATAAGATCTACAATGAGCAGTTCTTC,CASSQVADKIYNEQFF
TRBJ1-4,NA,TRBD1,TRBV2,TGTGCCAGCGGCGGACAGGGGGCGGCTAATGAAAAACTGTTTTTT,CASGGQGAANEKLFF
TRBJ2-7,few,TRBD2,TRBV7-9,TGTGCCAGCAGCGATAGCGGGAGGGCCATCGACGAGCAGTACTTC,CASSDSGRAIDEQYF
TRBJ2-7,many,TRBD1,TRBV27,TGTGCCAGCAGTTTGGGACAGGGGGCAACCTACGAGCAGTACTTC,CASSLGQGATYEQYF
TRBJ2-5,NA,NA,TRBV14,TGTGTCAGCAGCCAAGGGAGAGGTGAGCAGTACTTC,CVSSQGRGEQYF
TRBJ1-2,few,NA,TRBV20-1,TGCAGTGCTAGTAAGCACCGCTTCTATGACTACACCTTC,CSASKHRFYDYTF
TRBJ1-4,NA,TRBD1,TRBV7-2,TGTGCCAGCGGCTCGGACAGGGGTGAAAAACTGTTTTTT,CASGSDRGEKLFF
TRBJ2-1,few,TRBD2,TRBV10-3,TGTGCCATCAGTGAGTATGGTAGCGGGAGTCTGAATGAGCAGTTCTTC,CAISEYGSGSLNEQFF
TRBJ1-2,few,NA,TRBV6-1,TGTGCCAGCAGTGTTAGGAGAGGGGTATTGAACTATGGCTACACCTTC,CASSVRRGVLNYGYTF
TRBJ2-5,few,NA,TRBV3-1,TGTGCCAGCAGCCGGACGGGTCTCCGGATGTCCAAAGAGACCCAGTACTTC,CASSRTGLRMSKETQYF
TRBJ2-5,NA,NA,TRBV20-1,TGCAGTGCGCCGAACAGGTCGGCAGGAGAGACCCAGTACTTC,CSAPNRSAGETQYF
TRBJ2-7,few,NA,TRBV12-3/TRBV12-4,TGTGCCAGCAGTTTTTTGCCCGTGGGCTACGAGCAGTACTTC,CASSFLPVGYEQYF
TRBJ1-2,NA,TRBD1,TRBV27,TGTGCCAGCACCCCGACCGGGACAGCCTATGGCTACACCTTC,CASTPTGTAYGYTF
TRBJ2-1,NA,TRBD2,TRBV6-6,TGTGCCAGCCAATCGGGGGGGGCCTACAATGAGCAGTTCTTC,CASQSGGAYNEQFF
TRBJ1-5,NA,NA,TRBV28,TGTGCCAGCAGTTTATTTATCATCGCTAGCAATCAGCCCCAGCATTTT,CASSLFIIASNQPQHF
TRBJ2-5,few,TRBD1,TRBV27,TGTGCCAGCAGTTTTACAGGGGAAGGGGAGACCCAGTACTTC,CASSFTGEGETQYF
TRBJ1-2,NA,NA,TRBV6-5,TGTGCCAGCAGTCGCCGGGAGACAGCGACTAGAAACTATGGCTACACCTTC,CASSRRETATRNYGYTF
TRBJ2-1,NA,NA,TRBV7-3,TGTGCCAGCAGCTTGTTCCCAAGCGGAAGGGGGGGACATTACAATGAGCAGTTCTTC,CASSLFPSGRGGHYNEQFF
TRBJ2-7,NA,NA,TRBV28,TGTGCCAGCAGGGCTAGTCCTCATGCATCCTACGAGCAGTACTTC,CASRASPHASYEQYF
TRBJ1-6,NA,NA,TRBV7-2,TGTGCCAGCAGCTTGGCTGGGGTTAATAATTCACCCCTCCACTTT,CASSLAGVNNSPLHF
TRBJ1-1,NA,NA,TRBV7-3,TGTGCCAGCAGTTCCGAGGGCGAAGCTTTCTTT,CASSSEGEAFF
TRBJ2-3,few,NA,TRBV28,TGTGCCAGCAGTTTCCGGCTAGCGTTAGATACGCAGTATTTT,CASSFRLALDTQYF
TRBJ2-1,NA,NA,TRBV5-1,TGCGCCAGCAAGGTCGGGACCCCCTCCTACAATGAGCAGTTCTTC,CASKVGTPSYNEQFF
TRBJ2-7,few,NA,TRBV21-1,TGTGCCAGCAGCAAAGAATTAGCCTACGAGCAGTACTTC,CASSKELAYEQYF
TRBJ2-4,NA,TRBD1,TRBV7-2,TGTGCCAGCAGCACAAGACAGGGTGGGAACATTCAGTACTTC,CASSTRQGGNIQYF
TRBJ2-3,NA,TRBD2,TRBV20-1,TGCAGTGCTAGATCCGCTCAGCGGGGAGGGGCAGATACGCAGTATTTT,CSARSAQRGGADTQYF